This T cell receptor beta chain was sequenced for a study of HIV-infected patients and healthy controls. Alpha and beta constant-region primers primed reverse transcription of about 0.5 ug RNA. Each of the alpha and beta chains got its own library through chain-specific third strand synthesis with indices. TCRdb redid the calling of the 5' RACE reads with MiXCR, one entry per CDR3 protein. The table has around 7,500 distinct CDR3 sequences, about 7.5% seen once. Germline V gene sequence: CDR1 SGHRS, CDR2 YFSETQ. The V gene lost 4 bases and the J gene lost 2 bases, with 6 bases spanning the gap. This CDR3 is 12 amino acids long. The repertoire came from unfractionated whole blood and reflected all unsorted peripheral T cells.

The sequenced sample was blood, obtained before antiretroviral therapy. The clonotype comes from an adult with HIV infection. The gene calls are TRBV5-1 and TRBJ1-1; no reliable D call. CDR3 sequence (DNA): TGCGCCAGCAGCATCGGAAACACTGAAGCTTTCTTT. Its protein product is CASSIGNTEAFF.